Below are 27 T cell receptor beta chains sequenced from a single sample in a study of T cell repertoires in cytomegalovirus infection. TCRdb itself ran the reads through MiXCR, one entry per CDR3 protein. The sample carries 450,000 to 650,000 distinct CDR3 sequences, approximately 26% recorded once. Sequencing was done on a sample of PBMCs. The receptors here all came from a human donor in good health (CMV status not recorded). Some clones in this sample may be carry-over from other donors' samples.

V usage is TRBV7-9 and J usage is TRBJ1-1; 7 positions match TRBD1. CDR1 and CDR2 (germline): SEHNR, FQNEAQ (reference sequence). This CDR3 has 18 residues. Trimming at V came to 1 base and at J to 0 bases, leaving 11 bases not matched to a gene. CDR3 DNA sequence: TGTGCCAGCAGCTTAGGGGGAGGGGACAGATACATGAACACTGAAGCTTTCTTT. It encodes CASSLGGGDRYMNTEAFF.

The CDR3 here is CASSQDSRTGGTTGELFF. CDR3 bases: TGTGCCAGCAGCCAAGATTCCCGGACAGGGGGAACCACCGGGGAGCTGTTTTTT. The rearrangement uses TRBV14 and TRBJ2-2; 10 bases map to TRBD1. This CDR3 region has 18 residues. After removal of 0 bases from V and 4 bases from J, the junction contained 8 bases not matched to a gene. Germline values: CDR1 SGHDN, CDR2 FVKESK.

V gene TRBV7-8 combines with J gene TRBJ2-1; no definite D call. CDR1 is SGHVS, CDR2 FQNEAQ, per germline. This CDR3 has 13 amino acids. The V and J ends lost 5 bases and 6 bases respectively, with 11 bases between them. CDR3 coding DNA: TGTGCCAGCAGCGGATTATGGGTCAATGAGCAGTTCTTC. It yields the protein CASSGLWVNEQFF.

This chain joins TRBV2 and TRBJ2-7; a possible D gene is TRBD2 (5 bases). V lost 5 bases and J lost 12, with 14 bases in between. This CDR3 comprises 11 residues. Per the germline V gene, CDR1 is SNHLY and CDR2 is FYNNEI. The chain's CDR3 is CASSKTTPRYF. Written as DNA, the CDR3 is TGTGCCAGCAGTAAGACTACCCCGAGGTACTTC. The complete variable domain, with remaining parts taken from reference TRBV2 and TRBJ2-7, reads EPEVTQTPSHQVTQMGQEVILRCVPISNHLYFYWYRQILGQKVEFLVSFYNNEISEKSEIFDDQFSVERPDGSNFTLKIRSTKLEDSAMYFCASSKTTPRYFGPGTRLTVT.

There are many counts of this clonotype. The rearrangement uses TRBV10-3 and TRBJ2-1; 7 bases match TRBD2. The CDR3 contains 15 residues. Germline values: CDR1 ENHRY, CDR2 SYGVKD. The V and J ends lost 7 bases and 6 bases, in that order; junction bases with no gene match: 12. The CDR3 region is CAITPSAGVANEQFF. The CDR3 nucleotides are TGTGCCATCACTCCATCTGCGGGAGTGGCCAATGAGCAGTTCTTC.

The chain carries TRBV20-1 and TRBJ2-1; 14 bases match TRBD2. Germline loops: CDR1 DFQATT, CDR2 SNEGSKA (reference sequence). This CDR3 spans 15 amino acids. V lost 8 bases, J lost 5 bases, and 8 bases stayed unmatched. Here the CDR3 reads CSPGLAGVGDNEQFF. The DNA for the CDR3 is TGCAGTCCGGGACTAGCGGGAGTGGGCGACAATGAGCAGTTCTTC.

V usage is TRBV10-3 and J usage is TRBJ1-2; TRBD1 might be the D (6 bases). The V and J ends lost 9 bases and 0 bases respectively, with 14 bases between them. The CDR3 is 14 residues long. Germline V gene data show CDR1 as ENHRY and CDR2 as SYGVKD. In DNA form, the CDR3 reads TGTGCCATAGTAAGGGACACAACTAACTATGGCTACACCTTC. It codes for CAIVRDTTNYGYTF.

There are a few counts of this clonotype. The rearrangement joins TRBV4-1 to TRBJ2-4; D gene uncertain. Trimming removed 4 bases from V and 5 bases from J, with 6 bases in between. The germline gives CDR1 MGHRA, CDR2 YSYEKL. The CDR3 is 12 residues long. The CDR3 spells CASSPRENIQYF. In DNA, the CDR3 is TGCGCCAGCAGCCCCCGGGAAAACATTCAGTACTTC.

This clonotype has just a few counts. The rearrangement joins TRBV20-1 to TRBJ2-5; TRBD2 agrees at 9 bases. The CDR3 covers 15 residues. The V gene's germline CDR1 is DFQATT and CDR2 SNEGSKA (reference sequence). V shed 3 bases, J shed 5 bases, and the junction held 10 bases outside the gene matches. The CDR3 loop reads CSARGVAGGWETQYF. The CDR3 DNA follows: TGCAGTGCTAGGGGGGTGGCGGGAGGGTGGGAGACCCAGTACTTC.

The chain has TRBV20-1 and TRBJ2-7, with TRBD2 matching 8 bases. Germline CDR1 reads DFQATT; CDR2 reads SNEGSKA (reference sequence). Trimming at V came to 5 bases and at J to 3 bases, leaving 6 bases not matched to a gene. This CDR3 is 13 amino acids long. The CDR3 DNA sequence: TGCAGTGCTCTTCATAGCGGGGACTACGAGCAGTACTTC. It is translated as CSALHSGDYEQYF.

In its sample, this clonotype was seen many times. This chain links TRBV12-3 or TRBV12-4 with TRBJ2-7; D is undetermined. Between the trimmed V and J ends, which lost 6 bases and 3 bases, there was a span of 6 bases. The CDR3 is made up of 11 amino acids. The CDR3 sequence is CASRLYYEQYF. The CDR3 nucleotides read TGTGCCAGCAGACTTTACTACGAGCAGTACTTC.

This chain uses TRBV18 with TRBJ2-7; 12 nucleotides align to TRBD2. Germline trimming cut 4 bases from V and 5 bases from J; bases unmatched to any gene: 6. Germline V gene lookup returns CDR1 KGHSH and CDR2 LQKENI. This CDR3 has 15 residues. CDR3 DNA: TGTGCCAGCTCACAATGGACTAGCGGGATCGACGAGCAGTACGTC. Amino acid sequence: CASSQWTSGIDEQYV.

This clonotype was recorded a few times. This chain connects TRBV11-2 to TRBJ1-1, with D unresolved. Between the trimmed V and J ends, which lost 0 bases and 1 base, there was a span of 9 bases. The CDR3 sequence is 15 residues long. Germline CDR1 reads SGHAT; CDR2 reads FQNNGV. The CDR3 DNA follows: TGTGCCAGCAGCTTAGATTCAGCCTGGAACACTGAAGCTTTCTTT. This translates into CASSLDSAWNTEAFF.

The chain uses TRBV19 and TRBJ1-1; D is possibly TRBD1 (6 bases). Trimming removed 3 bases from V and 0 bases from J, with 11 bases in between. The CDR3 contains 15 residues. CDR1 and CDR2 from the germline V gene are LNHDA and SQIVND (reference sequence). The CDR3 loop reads CASSISGQLNTEAFF. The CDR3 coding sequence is TGTGCCAGTAGTATCTCCGGACAGTTGAACACTGAAGCTTTCTTT.

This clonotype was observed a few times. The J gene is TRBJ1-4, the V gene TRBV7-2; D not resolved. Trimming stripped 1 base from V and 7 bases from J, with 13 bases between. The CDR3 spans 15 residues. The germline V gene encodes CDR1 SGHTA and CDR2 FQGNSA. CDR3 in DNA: TGTGCCAGCAGCTTAGTGGCCGGGGTTGGTGAAAAACTGTTTTTT. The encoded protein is CASSLVAGVGEKLFF.

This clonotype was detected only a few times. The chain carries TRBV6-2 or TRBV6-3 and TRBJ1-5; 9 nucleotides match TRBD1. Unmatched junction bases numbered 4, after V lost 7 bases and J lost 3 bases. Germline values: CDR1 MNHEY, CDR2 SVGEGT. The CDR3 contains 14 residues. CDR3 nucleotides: TGTGCCAGCAAGAAACAGGGGGCCAATCAGCCCCAGCATTTT. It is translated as CASKKQGANQPQHF.

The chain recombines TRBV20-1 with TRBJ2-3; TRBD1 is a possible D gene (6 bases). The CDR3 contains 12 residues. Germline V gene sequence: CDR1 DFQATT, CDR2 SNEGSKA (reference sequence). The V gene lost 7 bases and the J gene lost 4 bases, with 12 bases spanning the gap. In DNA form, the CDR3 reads TGCAGTGGTAAAAGGGGGTCAGATACGCAGTATTTT. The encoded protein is CSGKRGSDTQYF.

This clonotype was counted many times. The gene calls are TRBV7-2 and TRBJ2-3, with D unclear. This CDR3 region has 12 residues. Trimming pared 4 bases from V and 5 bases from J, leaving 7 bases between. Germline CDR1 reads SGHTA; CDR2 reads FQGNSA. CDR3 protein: CASSSDQDTQYF. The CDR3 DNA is TGTGCCAGCAGCTCGGACCAAGATACGCAGTATTTT. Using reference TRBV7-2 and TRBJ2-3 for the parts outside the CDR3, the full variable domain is GAGVSQSPSNKVTEKGKDVELRCDPISGHTALYWYRQSLGQGLEFLIYFQGNSAPDKSGLPSDRFSAERTGGSVSTLTIQRTQQEDSAVYLCASSSDQDTQYFGPGTRLTVL.

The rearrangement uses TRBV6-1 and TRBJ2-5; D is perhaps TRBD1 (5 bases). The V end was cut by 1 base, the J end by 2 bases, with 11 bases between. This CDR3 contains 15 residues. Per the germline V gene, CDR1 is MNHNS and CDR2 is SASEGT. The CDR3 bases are TGTGCCAGCAGTGAAGGGACACAAGTTCAAGAGACCCAGTACTTC. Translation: CASSEGTQVQETQYF.

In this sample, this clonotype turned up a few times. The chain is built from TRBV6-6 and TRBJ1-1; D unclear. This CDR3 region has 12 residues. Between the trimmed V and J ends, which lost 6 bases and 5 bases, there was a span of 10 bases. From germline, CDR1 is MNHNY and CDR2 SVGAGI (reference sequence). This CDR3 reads CASRAWGTEAFF. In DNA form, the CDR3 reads TGTGCCAGCAGGGCTTGGGGAACTGAAGCTTTCTTT.

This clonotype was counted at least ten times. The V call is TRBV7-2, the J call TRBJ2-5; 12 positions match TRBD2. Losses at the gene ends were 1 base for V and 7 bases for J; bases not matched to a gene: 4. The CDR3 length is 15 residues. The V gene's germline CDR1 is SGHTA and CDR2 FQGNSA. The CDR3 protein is CASSLGLLAGGTQYF. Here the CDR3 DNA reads TGTGCCAGCAGCTTAGGCTTACTAGCGGGAGGGACCCAGTACTTC.

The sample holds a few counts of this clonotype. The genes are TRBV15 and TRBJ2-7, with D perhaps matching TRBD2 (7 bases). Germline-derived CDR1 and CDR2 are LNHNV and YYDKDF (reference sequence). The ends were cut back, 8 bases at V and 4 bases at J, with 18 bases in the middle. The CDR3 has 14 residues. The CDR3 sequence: CATSPRGASYEQYF. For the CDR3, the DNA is TGTGCCACCTCCCCCCGGGGGGCGTCATACGAGCAGTACTTC.

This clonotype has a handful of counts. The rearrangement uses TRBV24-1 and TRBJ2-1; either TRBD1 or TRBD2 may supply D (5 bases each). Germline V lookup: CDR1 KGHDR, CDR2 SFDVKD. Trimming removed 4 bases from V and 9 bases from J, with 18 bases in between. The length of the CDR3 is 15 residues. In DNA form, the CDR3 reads TGTGCCACCAGTGAACCCGGGGCTAGATTGGCTGAGCAGTTCTTC. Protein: CATSEPGARLAEQFF.

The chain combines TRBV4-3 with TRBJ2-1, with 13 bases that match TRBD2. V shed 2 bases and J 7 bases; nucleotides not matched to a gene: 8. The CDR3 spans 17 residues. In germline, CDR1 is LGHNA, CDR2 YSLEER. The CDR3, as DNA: TGCGCCAGCAGCCAATCCCGACTAGCGGGAGGTTTAAATGAGCAGTTCTTC. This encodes CASSQSRLAGGLNEQFF.

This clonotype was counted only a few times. The CDR3 loop reads CASSIQLASTWDEQFF. DNA for the CDR3: TGTGCCAGCAGTATACAGCTAGCTTCGACATGGGATGAGCAGTTCTTC. The V call is TRBV28, the J call TRBJ2-1; D may be TRBD2 (5 bases). Between the trimmed V and J ends, which lost 5 bases and 8 bases, there was a span of 22 bases. Germline assignment: CDR1 MDHEN and CDR2 SYDVKM. CDR3 length: 16 amino acids.

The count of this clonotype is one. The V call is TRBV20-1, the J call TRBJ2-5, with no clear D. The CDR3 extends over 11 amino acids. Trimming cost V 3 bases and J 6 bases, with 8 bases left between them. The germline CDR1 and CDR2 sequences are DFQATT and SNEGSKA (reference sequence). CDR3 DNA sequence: TGCAGTGCTAGTTCCACGAAGACCCAGTACTTC. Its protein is CSASSTKTQYF.

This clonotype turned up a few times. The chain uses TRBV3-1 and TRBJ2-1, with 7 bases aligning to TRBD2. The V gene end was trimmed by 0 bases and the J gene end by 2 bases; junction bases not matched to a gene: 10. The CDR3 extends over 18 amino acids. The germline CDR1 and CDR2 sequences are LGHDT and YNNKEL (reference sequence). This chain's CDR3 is CASSQDSLTGGAYNEQFF. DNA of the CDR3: TGTGCCAGCAGCCAAGATTCACTGACGGGGGGTGCCTACAATGAGCAGTTCTTC.